This T cell receptor beta chain was profiled in a study of CD8 T cells in ankylosing spondylitis. Study results and limitations: Some of these motif variants have turned up before, in reports on reactive arthritis synovial fluid and blood. Reportedly, significant enrichment of disease-linked clones occurred in matched ankylosing spondylitis synovial fluid.

Libraries for TCR beta were made by quantitative 5'-RACE with molecular barcodes. Via MiXCR, TCRdb re-called the 5' RACE reads, giving one row per CDR3 protein. This sample has under 120,000 distinct CDR3 sequences; around 24% occur once, and the top ten carry roughly an eighth. V shed 0 bases and J shed 0 bases, with 9 bases lying between them. Germline V gene data show CDR1 as SGHDT and CDR2 as YYEEEE. CDR3 length: 15 amino acids. The sample holds a few counts of this clonotype. Its antigen is as yet unknown. J is TRBJ1-2 and V is TRBV5-6; D is ambiguous. The TCR sequence derives from a male donor with ankylosing spondylitis. Sequenced input: synovial fluid, either unsorted or a sorted T cell fraction (not recorded which). CDR3: CASSLASGANYGYTF. In DNA form, the CDR3 reads TGTGCCAGCAGCTTGGCGTCGGGAGCTAACTATGGCTACACCTTC.